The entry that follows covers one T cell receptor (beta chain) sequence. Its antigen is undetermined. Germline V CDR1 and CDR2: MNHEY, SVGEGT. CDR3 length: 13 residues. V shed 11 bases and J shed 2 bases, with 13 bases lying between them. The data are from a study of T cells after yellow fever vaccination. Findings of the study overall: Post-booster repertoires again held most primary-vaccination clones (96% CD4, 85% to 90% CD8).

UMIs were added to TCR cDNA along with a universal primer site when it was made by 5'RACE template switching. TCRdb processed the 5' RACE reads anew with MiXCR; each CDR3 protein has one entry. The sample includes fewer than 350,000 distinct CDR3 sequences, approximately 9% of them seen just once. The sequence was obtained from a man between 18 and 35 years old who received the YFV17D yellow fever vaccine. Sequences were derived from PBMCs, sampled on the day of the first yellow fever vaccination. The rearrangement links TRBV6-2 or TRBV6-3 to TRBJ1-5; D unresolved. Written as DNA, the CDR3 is TGTGCCGGGAGTCGGTGGGGCAATCAGCCCCAGCATTTT. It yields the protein CAGSRWGNQPQHF.